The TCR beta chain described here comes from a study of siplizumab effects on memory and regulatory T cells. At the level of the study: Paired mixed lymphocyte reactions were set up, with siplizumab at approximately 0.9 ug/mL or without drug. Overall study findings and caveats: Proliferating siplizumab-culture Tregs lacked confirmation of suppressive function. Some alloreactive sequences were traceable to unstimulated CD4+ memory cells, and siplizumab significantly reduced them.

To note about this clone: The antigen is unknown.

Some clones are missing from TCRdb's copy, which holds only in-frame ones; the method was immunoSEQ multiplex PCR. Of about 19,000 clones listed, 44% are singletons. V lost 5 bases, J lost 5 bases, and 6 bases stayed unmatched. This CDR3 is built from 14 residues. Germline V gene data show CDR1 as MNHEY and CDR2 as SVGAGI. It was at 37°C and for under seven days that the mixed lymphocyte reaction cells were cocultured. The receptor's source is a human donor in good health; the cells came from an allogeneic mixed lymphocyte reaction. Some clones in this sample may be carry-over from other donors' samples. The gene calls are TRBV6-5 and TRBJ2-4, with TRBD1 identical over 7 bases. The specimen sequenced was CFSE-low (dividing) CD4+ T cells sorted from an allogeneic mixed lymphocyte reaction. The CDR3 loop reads CASSRGLFENIQYF. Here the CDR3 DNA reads TGTGCCAGCAGTAGGGGGCTTTTTGAAAACATTCAGTACTTC.